A single sample gave rise to the 26 T cell receptor beta chains below, sequenced in a study of T cell responses to AZD1222 COVID-19 vaccine. Sequencing used immunoSEQ multiplex PCR; TCRdb keeps in-frame clones, though not all of them. The profile shows about 73,000 clones, around 80% of them singletons. The material was peripheral blood, obtained 28 days after the second AZD1222 dose. The receptors stem from an adult who received the AZD1222 COVID-19 vaccine.

This clone appeared a single time. CDR3 residues: CASSHNRGPYEQYF. CDR3 coding DNA: TGTGCCAGCAGCCACAACAGGGGACCCTACGAGCAGTACTTC. The genes are TRBV7-8 and TRBJ2-7; TRBD1 aligns across 7 bases. V shed 5 bases, J shed 2 bases, and the junction held 6 bases outside the gene matches. CDR3 length equals 14 residues. The germline V gene has CDR1 SGHVS and CDR2 FQNEAQ.

Written as DNA, the CDR3 is TGCGCCAGCAGCCTGACTAGATCCTACACCGGGGAGCTGTTTTTT. It encodes CASSLTRSYTGELFF. The chain is built from TRBV5-1 and TRBJ2-2, with D perhaps matching TRBD2 (6 bases). Trimming shortened V by 4 bases and J by 3 bases, and 13 bases separated the two germline ends. The CDR3 is 15 amino acids. Germline CDR1 and CDR2: SGHRS and YFSETQ.

The chain is built from TRBV27 and TRBJ2-6; the D call may be TRBD1 or TRBD2 (5 bases each). V lost 1 base and J lost 4, with 8 bases in between. Germline CDR1 MNHEY, CDR2 SMNVEV (reference sequence). The CDR3 is made up of 15 amino acids. CDR3 DNA sequence: TGTGCCAGCAGTTTATTGGGGACCGGGGCCAACGTCCTGACTTTC. It yields the protein CASSLLGTGANVLTF.

Details on this clone: Other DNA sequences in the same sample also yield this CDR3. This chain connects TRBV28 to TRBJ1-6, with TRBD1 matching over 8 bases. Losses at the gene ends were 5 bases for V and 7 bases for J; bases not matched to a gene: 7. CDR3 length equals 15 residues. Germline-derived CDR1 and CDR2 are MDHEN and SYDVKM. This CDR3 is CASSTRQGYNSPLHF. CDR3 in DNA: TGTGCCAGCAGTACAAGACAGGGGTACAATTCACCCCTCCACTTT.

The V call is TRBV6-5, the J call TRBJ2-3; 10 nucleotides agree with TRBD2. From germline, CDR1 is MNHEY and CDR2 SVGAGI. The CDR3 extends over 16 amino acids. V was pared by 0 bases and J by 3 bases, with 3 bases of the junction left unmatched. CDR3 region: CASSYSPAGGTDTQYF. CDR3 sequence (DNA): TGTGCCAGCAGTTACTCGCCAGCGGGGGGGACAGATACGCAGTATTTT.

The CDR3 is CATSRGSLAGVDEQFF. The CDR3 nucleotides read TGTGCCACCAGCAGAGGATCTCTAGCGGGAGTTGATGAGCAGTTCTTC. This chain links TRBV15 with TRBJ2-1; TRBD2 matches at 10 bases. This CDR3 is built from 16 residues. Germline CDR1 is LNHNV and CDR2 is YYDKDF (reference sequence). Unmatched junction bases numbered 8, after V lost 1 base and J lost 8 bases. Full variable domain (outside the CDR3, taken from reference TRBV15 and TRBJ2-1): DAMVIQNPRYQVTQFGKPVTLSCSQTLNHNVMYWYQQKSSQAPKLLFHYYDKDFNNEADTPDNFQSRRPNTSFCFLDIRSPGLGDTAMYLCATSRGSLAGVDEQFFGPGTRLTVL.

The chain uses TRBV2 and TRBJ2-7; the match to TRBD1 covers 9 bases. Germline CDR1 and CDR2: SNHLY and FYNNEI. Losses at the gene ends were 5 bases for V and 5 bases for J; bases not matched to a gene: 4. This CDR3 is built from 13 residues. CDR3: CASSRWDRDEQYF. The DNA for the CDR3 is TGTGCCAGCAGTAGGTGGGACAGGGACGAGCAGTACTTC.

This rearrangement joins TRBV12-5 to TRBJ2-5; 7 bases are a match to TRBD2. Germline V gene sequence: CDR1 LGHNT, CDR2 FRNRAP. The CDR3 spans 14 residues. The V segment lost 3 bases and the J segment 5 bases; nucleotides outside the gene matches: 6. CDR3 DNA sequence: TGTGCTAGTGGTTTCGGGGGGTTAGGGGAGACCCAGTACTTC. Protein sequence: CASGFGGLGETQYF.

CDR3: CASSLRPLLNSGANVLTF. The CDR3 nucleotides read TGTGCCAGCAGTTTACGCCCACTCTTAAACTCTGGGGCCAACGTCCTGACTTTC. This chain links TRBV28 with TRBJ2-6; D uncertain. The CDR3 loop spans 18 amino acids. Trimming shortened V by 2 bases and J by 0 bases, and 14 bases separated the two germline ends. CDR1 is MDHEN and CDR2 is SYDVKM in the germline V gene.

V gene TRBV28 combines with J gene TRBJ1-1, with 8 bases lining up with TRBD1. This CDR3 spans 14 amino acids. The germline V gene has CDR1 MDHEN and CDR2 SYDVKM. The J segment lost 6 bases and the V segment lost 5 bases, leaving 8 bases of the junction unmatched. In DNA, the CDR3 is TGTGCCAGCAGTATCGAGGACAGGGTGGCTGAAGCTTTCTTT. Encoded protein: CASSIEDRVAEAFF.

In nucleotides, the CDR3 is TGTGCCAGCTCACCCAGCGAGATTTGGACAACTCGTGAAGCTTTCTTT. Its translation: CASSPSEIWTTREAFF. This sequence joins TRBV18 and TRBJ1-1, with D maybe TRBD1 (5 bases). This CDR3 is built from 16 residues. V lost 3 bases, J lost 7 bases, and 21 bases lay in between. CDR1 and CDR2 from the germline V gene are KGHSH and LQKENI.

This clone was counted once. The chain carries TRBV30 and TRBJ2-5; 8 nucleotides align to TRBD2. The CDR3 loop spans 15 amino acids. V dropped 5 bases and J dropped 5; count of bases not matched to a gene: 13. Germline V gene sequence: CDR1 GTSNPN, CDR2 SVGIG (reference sequence). The chain's CDR3 is CAWGPGLGSRETQYF. DNA for the CDR3: TGTGCCTGGGGACCGGGACTAGGCTCGCGGGAGACCCAGTACTTC.

J is TRBJ1-3 and V is TRBV27, with a tentative D call TRBD1 (6 bases). The V gene's germline CDR1 is MNHEY and CDR2 SMNVEV (reference sequence). The V gene lost 2 bases and the J gene lost 3 bases, with 8 bases spanning the gap. The CDR3 covers 14 residues. CDR3 residues: CASSLGGFGNTIYF. The CDR3 DNA reads TGTGCCAGCAGTTTAGGGGGCTTTGGAAACACCATATATTTT.

The chain recombines TRBV7-3 with TRBJ1-5, with no clear D. V lost 6 bases and J 7 bases, leaving 13 bases between the germline ends. In germline, CDR1 is SGHTA, CDR2 FQGTGA. The CDR3 covers 13 residues. The DNA of the CDR3 is TGTGCCAGCAGTTCCGGACCGGGCCAGCCCCAGCATTTT. Protein product: CASSSGPGQPQHF.

The J gene is TRBJ2-7, the V gene TRBV4-2, with D perhaps TRBD1 (6 bases). The CDR3 extends over 14 amino acids. The V end was cut by 0 bases, the J end by 7 bases, with 13 bases between. Germline CDR1 LGHNA, CDR2 YNFKEQ. DNA for the CDR3: TGTGCCAGCAGCCAAGACCCGGACAGAGGGGAGCAGTACTTC. Translating gives CASSQDPDRGEQYF.

The J gene is TRBJ1-2, the V gene TRBV6-5, with D maybe TRBD1 (5 bases). Trimming stripped 5 bases from V and 1 base from J, with 8 bases between. The CDR3 contains 13 residues. Germline V gene lookup returns CDR1 MNHEY and CDR2 SVGAGI. The CDR3 loop reads CASSRDGNYGYTF. In nucleotides, the CDR3 is TGTGCCAGCAGTAGGGACGGTAACTATGGCTACACCTTC.

The rearrangement uses TRBV7-2 and TRBJ2-2; D gene ambiguous. The CDR3 has 15 residues. The V gene's germline CDR1 is SGHTA and CDR2 FQGNSA. The V gene lost 5 bases and the J gene lost 1 base, with 11 bases spanning the gap. The DNA for the CDR3 is TGTGCCAGCAGCCCGCGACATCTGAACACCGGGGAGCTGTTTTTT. Its translation is CASSPRHLNTGELFF.

The chain combines TRBV27 with TRBJ1-2; D unresolved. The CDR3 runs 15 residues. Germline assignment: CDR1 MNHEY and CDR2 SMNVEV (reference sequence). Trimming stripped 4 bases from V and 2 bases from J, with 14 bases between. The CDR3 protein is CASSSPLAGNYGYTF. DNA of the CDR3: TGTGCCAGCAGTTCCCCTCTAGCGGGGAACTATGGCTACACCTTC.

The chain combines TRBV15 with TRBJ2-7; TRBD2 matches 14 bases. The germline V gene has CDR1 LNHNV and CDR2 YYDKDF (reference sequence). The CDR3 consists of 15 residues. The ends lost 3 bases at V and 7 bases at J; junction bases unmatched: 5. The CDR3 DNA follows: TGTGCCACCAGCAGGGGGACTAGCGGGAGAAGAGAGCAGTACTTC. This gives the protein CATSRGTSGRREQYF.

Only a few counts were recorded for this clone. The chain uses TRBV15 and TRBJ2-1; possible D gene TRBD1, 6 bases. The V and J ends lost 3 bases and 5 bases respectively, with 14 bases between them. CDR3 length: 15 amino acids. Germline values: CDR1 LNHNV, CDR2 YYDKDF (reference sequence). This chain's CDR3 is CATSRAGTFNNEQFF. The CDR3 DNA follows: TGTGCCACCAGCAGGGCCGGGACATTCAACAATGAGCAGTTCTTC.

The rearrangement joins TRBV28 to TRBJ1-6, with a weak D call TRBD1 (5 bases). The CDR3 consists of 14 residues. V lost 5 bases to trimming and J lost 7 bases, with 12 bases between them. CDR1 is MDHEN and CDR2 is SYDVKM in the germline V gene. The CDR3 coding sequence is TGTGCCAGCAGTCTGGACACCGGAAATTCACCCCTCCACTTT. Its translation is CASSLDTGNSPLHF.

This clone was seen a handful of times. The V and J genes are TRBV29-1 and TRBJ2-7; no reliable D call. Deletions cut 0 bases from V and 0 bases from J, with 9 bases between. Germline CDR1 is SQVTM and CDR2 is ANQGSEA. The CDR3 totals 14 residues. The CDR3 DNA follows: TGCAGCGTTGAAGAAGGGTCTAGCTCCTACGAGCAGTACTTC. Translating it yields CSVEEGSSSYEQYF.

The rearrangement joins TRBV7-3 to TRBJ1-1, with D unresolved. Between the trimmed V and J ends, which lost 3 bases and 1 base, there was a span of 6 bases. This CDR3 contains 13 residues. Germline CDR1 reads SGHTA; CDR2 reads FQGTGA. CDR3 amino acids: CASSLKQNTEAFF. The CDR3 DNA reads as TGTGCCAGCAGCTTGAAACAGAACACTGAAGCTTTCTTT.

The J gene is TRBJ2-7, the V gene TRBV11-2; TRBD2 aligns across 15 bases. The CDR3 totals 16 residues. Germline V gene data show CDR1 as SGHAT and CDR2 as FQNNGV. Trimming took 5 bases from V and 3 from J; bases not matched to a gene: 5. The CDR3 nucleotides read TGTGCCAGCAGCCCCGGGACTAGCGGGAGGCTCTACGAGCAGTACTTC. This translates into CASSPGTSGRLYEQYF.

The chain uses TRBV28 and TRBJ1-1, with TRBD1 as a possible D gene (6 bases). V gave up 3 bases and J gave up 5 bases, with 16 bases separating them. Germline CDR1 is MDHEN and CDR2 is SYDVKM. The CDR3 is 15 residues long. The CDR3 reads CASSFLGGARTEAFF. DNA of the CDR3: TGTGCCAGCAGTTTTTTGGGGGGGGCGCGGACTGAAGCTTTCTTT.

The V call is TRBV12-3 or TRBV12-4, the J call TRBJ2-2; D is possibly TRBD2 (5 bases). The germline V and J ends were trimmed by 3 bases and 9 bases, with 8 bases remaining between them. The CDR3 runs to 12 residues. The CDR3 DNA reads as TGTGCCAGCAGTTTGGGCGGGCGGGAGCTGTTTTTT. This codes for CASSLGGRELFF.